This TCR beta chain was obtained from a study of monozygotic twins with inflammatory bowel disease. TCRdb reanalyzed the 5' RACE reads and collapses them to one entry per CDR3 protein, without DNA. The record lists approximately 85,000 distinct CDR3 sequences, of which the ten most abundant hold around 7%. Investigators pulled total RNA out of whole blood and did not sort T cells. The CDR3 consists of 17 residues. Germline V gene data show CDR1 as SGHVS and CDR2 as FNYEAQ. Sample: blood. The V call is TRBV7-6, the J call TRBJ2-7; TCRdb calls TRBD1, which cannot be checked without DNA. This receptor was taken from a human donor with ulcerative colitis or Crohn's disease, or a healthy co-twin of an affected twin (not recorded which). The CDR3 reads CASSSTHPGGRHYEQYF.